Below, 21 T cell receptor beta chains from the same sample are listed, as sequenced in a study of cytomegalovirus exposure and HLA in healthy donors. Some clones are missing from TCRdb's copy, which holds only in-frame ones; the method was immunoSEQ multiplex PCR. This table holds roughly 120,000 clones, 88% found once. Sequenced input: PBMCs. These receptors originate from a woman aged 18-35 years in good health and CMV-seronegative.

The rearrangement joins TRBV5-1 to TRBJ2-7; D not resolved. V was pared by 5 bases and J by 1 base, with 10 bases between. Germline CDR1 and CDR2: SGHRS and YFSETQ. The CDR3 totals 13 residues. The CDR3 nucleotides read TGCGCCAGCAGTTTGCACGGTTCCTACGAGCAGTACTTC. Translated: CASSLHGSYEQYF.

Concerning this clone itself: A much larger clone lies a single base off, so this may be a read error. This chain joins TRBV28 and TRBJ2-7; D not certain. CDR3 length equals 11 residues. Trimming stripped 4 bases from V and 1 base from J, with 2 bases between. CDR1 and CDR2 (germline): MDHEN, SYDVKM. The CDR3: CASSSSYEQYF. The CDR3 region has the DNA TGTGCCAGCAGTTCGTCCTACGAGCAGTACTTC.

J is TRBJ2-7 and V is TRBV28; the match to TRBD2 covers 12 bases. CDR1 is MDHEN, CDR2 SYDVKM, per germline. There are 15 residues in the CDR3. V lost 6 bases, J lost 2 bases, and 5 bases stayed unmatched. The CDR3, as DNA: TGTGCCAGCAGACTGGGACTAGCGGGCCCCTACGAGCAGTACTTC. Protein product: CASRLGLAGPYEQYF.

The CDR3 bases are TGCAGCGTTGAAGACAGGACTAGCGGCCCCACAGATACGCAGTATTTT. As protein: CSVEDRTSGPTDTQYF. The chain is built from TRBV29-1 and TRBJ2-3; 10 bases are shared with TRBD2. Germline lookup yields CDR1 SQVTM and CDR2 ANQGSEA. This CDR3 contains 16 residues. With V trimmed by 0 bases and J by 2 bases, 5 bases remained unmatched.

This chain joins TRBV29-1 and TRBJ2-5; TRBD1 matches 8 bases. Trimming took 6 bases from V and 2 from J; bases not matched to a gene: 8. CDR3 length equals 14 residues. Germline CDR1 is SQVTM and CDR2 is ANQGSEA. The CDR3 sequence: CSVTPDRAQETQYF. In DNA form, the CDR3 reads TGCAGCGTCACTCCGGACAGGGCACAAGAGACCCAGTACTTC.

This clone was found once. V and J are TRBV18 and TRBJ2-7; 9 nucleotides align to TRBD2. This CDR3 contains 18 residues. Germline CDR1 is KGHSH and CDR2 is LQKENI. V trimming: 3 bases; J trimming: 1 base; junction bases outside the gene matches: 13. The CDR3 reads CASSPIGLAGTFSYEQYF. In nucleotides, the CDR3 is TGTGCCAGCTCACCGATAGGGCTAGCGGGAACCTTTTCCTACGAGCAGTACTTC.

This sequence joins TRBV7-9 and TRBJ1-1, with 7 bases matching TRBD1. CDR1 and CDR2 (germline): SEHNR, FQNEAQ (reference sequence). CDR3 length equals 16 residues. With 8 bases clipped from V and 0 bases from J, the junction kept 12 bases outside the gene matches. This CDR3 reads CASQGGGGLMNTEAFF. For the CDR3, the DNA is TGTGCCAGCCAGGGGGGTGGGGGCCTTATGAACACTGAAGCTTTCTTT. The whole variable domain, remainder taken from reference TRBV7-9 and TRBJ1-1, is DTGVSQNPRHKITKRGQNVTFRCDPISEHNRLYWYRQTLGQGPEFLTYFQNEAQLEKSRLLSDRFSAERPKGSFSTLEIQRTEQGDSAMYLCASQGGGGLMNTEAFFGQGTRLTVV.

This rearrangement joins TRBV6-6 to TRBJ1-2; no clear D gene. V lost 6 bases, J lost 5 bases, and 19 bases lay in between. CDR1 MNHNY and CDR2 SVGAGI come from the germline V gene (reference sequence). This CDR3 comprises 15 residues. This CDR3 is CASSHDSSTYYGYTF. The CDR3 nucleotides are TGTGCCAGCAGCCACGACTCCTCGACGTATTATGGCTACACCTTC.

In its sample, this clone was seen a few times. The chain couples TRBV27 to TRBJ1-6; D not certain. CDR3 length equals 13 residues. The germline gives CDR1 MNHEY, CDR2 SMNVEV (reference sequence). Trimming stripped 5 bases from V and 10 bases from J, with 12 bases between. The CDR3 bases are TGTGCCAGCAGTCCCGACGCGGGCTCACCCCTCCACTTT. Translating it yields CASSPDAGSPLHF.

The V and J genes are TRBV11-3 and TRBJ2-1, with TRBD1 identical over 9 bases. Trimming cost V 4 bases and J 1 base; bases outside gene matches: 2. This CDR3 contains 15 residues. Germline V gives CDR1 SGHNT, CDR2 YENEEA. The CDR3 loop reads CASSSGQGSYNEQFF. The CDR3, as DNA: TGTGCCAGCAGCTCCGGACAGGGGTCCTACAATGAGCAGTTCTTC.

The chain links TRBV7-2 to TRBJ1-1; D is perhaps TRBD1 (5 bases). Deletions cut 5 bases from V and 5 bases from J, with 18 bases between. This CDR3 has 15 amino acids. CDR1 and CDR2 from the germline V gene are SGHTA and FQGNSA. The CDR3 nucleotides read TGTGCCAGCAGCCCTCACCGGGGGGGAATAACTGAAGCTTTCTTT. Protein sequence: CASSPHRGGITEAFF.

The gene calls are TRBV10-3 and TRBJ2-3; possible D gene TRBD1, 6 bases. From germline, CDR1 is ENHRY and CDR2 SYGVKD. The CDR3 sequence is 17 residues long. Trimming cost V 5 bases and J 3 bases, with 21 bases left between them. The CDR3 bases are TGTGCCATCAGTATGCAGGGCAGGGGAAGTTGGACAGATACGCAGTATTTT. This gives the protein CAISMQGRGSWTDTQYF.

The V call is TRBV30, the J call TRBJ1-1; tentative D call: TRBD1 (6 bases). The CDR3 runs 14 residues. Germline CDR1 is GTSNPN and CDR2 is SVGIG (reference sequence). CDR3 in amino acids: CAMEFRGWSTEAFF. CDR3 sequence (DNA): TGTGCAATGGAGTTCAGGGGTTGGAGCACTGAAGCTTTCTTT.

This clone came up a few times. The gene calls are TRBV6-1 and TRBJ2-7; 8 bases line up with TRBD2. Per the germline V gene, CDR1 is MNHNS and CDR2 is SASEGT. The CDR3 consists of 14 residues. With 6 bases clipped from V and 7 bases from J, the junction kept 11 bases outside the gene matches. CDR3 in amino acids: CASSLLLSGGEQYF. The CDR3 nucleotides are TGTGCCAGCAGCTTACTCCTCAGCGGGGGAGAGCAGTACTTC.

V usage is TRBV5-6 and J usage is TRBJ2-6, with unresolved D. This CDR3 spans 14 amino acids. CDR1 is SGHDT, CDR2 YYEEEE, per germline. Trimming shortened V by 3 bases and J by 1 base, and 5 bases separated the two germline ends. The CDR3 DNA reads TGTGCCAGCAGCTCAGTATCTGGGGCCAACGTCCTGACTTTC. Its protein is CASSSVSGANVLTF.

This clone was counted between two and nine times. The genes are TRBV4-3 and TRBJ2-2; 7 positions agree with TRBD1. The CDR3 has 14 residues. Trimming cost V 3 bases and J 5 bases; bases outside gene matches: 3. From germline, CDR1 is LGHNA and CDR2 YSLEER. For the CDR3, the DNA is TGCGCCAGCAGCCAGGGACAGCAGACCGGGGAGCTGTTTTTT. It encodes CASSQGQQTGELFF.

This clone was observed a few times. This rearrangement joins TRBV29-1 to TRBJ1-2, with 7 bases aligning to TRBD1. The germline V gene encodes CDR1 SQVTM and CDR2 ANQGSEA. With V trimmed by 2 bases and J by 4 bases, 4 bases remained unmatched. This CDR3 region has 13 residues. DNA of the CDR3: TGCAGCGTTGAAAATCAGGGGGGCTATGGCTACACCTTC. It specifies CSVENQGGYGYTF.

V and J are TRBV29-1 and TRBJ1-1; a possible D gene is TRBD1 (5 bases). Germline assignment: CDR1 SQVTM and CDR2 ANQGSEA. The CDR3 is 13 residues long. Trimming cost V 4 bases and J 8 bases, with 17 bases left between them. In DNA, the CDR3 is TGCAGCGTTGTCGAGACAGTGGGAAGGGAAGCTTTCTTT. Encoded protein: CSVVETVGREAFF. Combining the CDR3 with reference TRBV29-1 and TRBJ1-1 gives the whole variable domain SAVISQKPSRDICQRGTSLTIQCQVDSQVTMMFWYRQQPGQSLTLIATANQGSEATYESGFVIDKFPISRPNLTFSTLTVSNMSPEDSSIYLCSVVETVGREAFFGQGTRLTVV.

The chain recombines TRBV30 with TRBJ1-5; D might be TRBD1 (5 bases). This CDR3 is built from 24 residues. Looked up from germline, CDR1 is GTSNPN and CDR2 is SVGIG (reference sequence). V dropped 2 bases and J dropped 2 bases, with 40 bases sitting between them. CDR3 in DNA: TGTGCCTGGAGTTTGTCGATCCCAGGGCCTAGGGGCGGCGCGGCTTCAGGCTGCAATCAGCCCCAGCATTTT. Its translation: CAWSLSIPGPRGGAASGCNQPQHF.

This chain links TRBV28 with TRBJ1-1; D is perhaps TRBD1 (5 bases). CDR3 length equals 15 residues. V was clipped by 5 bases and J by 4 bases, with 17 bases between them. Germline CDR1 and CDR2: MDHEN and SYDVKM. The CDR3 loop is CASSMRLSGLTEAFF. The CDR3 DNA reads as TGTGCCAGCAGTATGCGGCTGTCGGGACTCACTGAAGCTTTCTTT.

The chain combines TRBV5-1 with TRBJ2-7; possibly TRBD1 for D (7 bases). The germline V and J ends were trimmed by 0 bases and 1 base, with 8 bases remaining between them. The CDR3 is made up of 14 amino acids. CDR1 SGHRS and CDR2 YFSETQ come from the germline V gene. CDR3 loop: CASSLAGGSYEQYF. In nucleotides, the CDR3 is TGCGCCAGCAGCTTGGCAGGGGGGTCCTACGAGCAGTACTTC.